Reported below is one TCR beta chain. Trimming took off 6 bases at V and 9 bases at J, with 23 bases between the two ends. The CDR3 has 15 amino acids. CDR1 and CDR2 (germline): SEHNR, FQNEAQ (reference sequence). Unique molecular identifiers were added to individual cDNA molecules. Each CDR3 protein is one row after TCRdb ran MiXCR on the 5' RACE reads. The table lists over 35,000 distinct CDR3 sequences, approximately 5.9% of them singletons. The entry originates in a study of early T cells in non-severe SARS-CoV-2 infection. About the research overall: Whole-blood bulk RNA, unsorted, was sequenced, and chains were unpaired.

The sequencing here drew on whole blood, taken at baseline. The receptor was isolated from an adult who was a healthcare worker with PCR-confirmed SARS-CoV-2 infection or an uninfected control (not recorded which). The chain couples TRBV7-9 to TRBJ1-1, with D possibly TRBD1 on 5 matching bases. This CDR3 reads CASRNGRARGYQAFF. The CDR3 DNA is TGTGCCAGCAGAAACGGGCGGGCTCGGGGGTACCAAGCTTTCTTT.